This T cell receptor (beta chain) appears in the sequencing data of a study of cytomegalovirus exposure and HLA in healthy donors. Study-wide background: In an earlier analysis, approximately 120 million unique TCR beta sequences were found from some 200 million T cells.

The primer mix had 60 Vbeta and 13 Jbeta primers. TCRdb's table, derived via immunoSEQ multiplex PCR, lists solely in-frame clones and lacks some. The table lists tens of thousands of clones. Between the trimmed V and J ends, which lost 5 bases and 6 bases, there was a span of 20 bases. This CDR3 region has 16 residues. Per the germline V gene, CDR1 is MNHEY and CDR2 is SMNVEV (reference sequence). Material: PBMCs. V gene TRBV27 combines with J gene TRBJ2-1, with D possibly being TRBD1 (6 bases). The TCR comes from a woman aged 25-40 years in good health and CMV-seronegative. The CDR3 region is CASSAHRDLLGNEQFF. The CDR3, as DNA: TGTGCCAGCAGTGCCCACAGGGACCTCTTAGGCAATGAGCAGTTCTTC.